This T cell receptor (beta chain) emerged from a study of PD-L1 blockade in urothelial cancer. In the study overall: Researchers found blood samples held a median of 141,255 T cells. Study results and caveats: Where pretreatment blood TCR clonality fell below the median, better survival was predicted.

This clone was seen a handful of times. The antigen remains unidentified. Germline values: CDR1 SQVTM, CDR2 ANQGSEA. The CDR3 has 11 amino acids. The V and J ends lost 7 bases and 10 bases respectively, with 16 bases between them. Each PCR reaction had synthetic TCR analog templates spiked into it. Measured with immunoSEQ multiplex PCR; TCRdb has only the in-frame clones, and not every one. The sample has some 32,000 clones, 65% to 90% seen once. The receptor comes from a man aged 55 to 70 with urothelial cancer. The V gene is TRBV29-1, the J gene TRBJ1-1; possible D gene TRBD1, 6 bases. The sample consisted of PBMCs, taken around atezolizumab (anti-PD-L1) treatment. The CDR3 loop reads CSAVGQSGAFF. The CDR3 DNA is TGCAGCGCTGTAGGACAGTCGGGAGCTTTCTTT.